These 8 T cell receptor beta chains share one sample of origin, sequenced in a study. The method was immunoSEQ multiplex PCR; TCRdb's version includes in-frame clones alone and lacks a portion of them. The sample includes about 68,000 clones, over 85% of them seen just once. What was sequenced was PBMCs. The origin of the receptors is a man between 40 and 49 years old with rheumatoid arthritis.

This chain uses TRBV29-1 with TRBJ2-2, with D tentatively TRBD1 (5 bases). Germline CDR1 and CDR2: SQVTM and ANQGSEA. Trimming pared 7 bases from V and 7 bases from J, leaving 16 bases between. This CDR3 has 13 residues. In nucleotides, the CDR3 is TGCAGCGCTGGGGTGGGGCTGAACGGGGAGCTGTTTTTT. Translated: CSAGVGLNGELFF.

J is TRBJ1-1 and V is TRBV18; 8 bases line up with TRBD1. Germline V gene lookup returns CDR1 KGHSH and CDR2 LQKENI. CDR3 length: 17 amino acids. Trimming took 3 bases from V and 3 from J; bases not matched to a gene: 12. Here the CDR3 DNA reads TGTGCCAGCTCACCCGCCCCTCCACAGGGGGTTCACACTGAAGCTTTCTTT. Protein product: CASSPAPPQGVHTEAFF.

The J gene is TRBJ2-7, the V gene TRBV28; weak D call: TRBD1 (5 bases). This CDR3 has 14 residues. V lost 2 bases, J lost 0 bases, and 8 bases lay in between. The germline V gene encodes CDR1 MDHEN and CDR2 SYDVKM. The CDR3 sequence: CASSLKGYSYEQYF. CDR3 nucleotides: TGTGCCAGCAGTTTAAAGGGGTACTCCTACGAGCAGTACTTC.

V usage is TRBV9 and J usage is TRBJ1-1; D ambiguous. The germline CDR1 and CDR2 sequences are SGDLS and YYNGEE. Trimming took off 6 bases at V and 4 bases at J, with 13 bases between the two ends. The CDR3 is made up of 13 amino acids. This CDR3 reads CASTQPPITEAFF. CDR3 bases: TGTGCCAGCACCCAACCCCCCATCACTGAAGCTTTCTTT. Filled out from reference TRBV9 and TRBJ1-1, the complete variable domain reads DSGVTQTPKHLITATGQRVTLRCSPRSGDLSVYWYQQSLDQGLQFLIQYYNGEERAKGNILERFSAQQFPDLHSELNLSSLELGDSALYFCASTQPPITEAFFGQGTRLTVV.

The chain recombines TRBV3-1 (or the pseudogene TRBV3-2) with TRBJ1-2; possible D gene TRBD1, 5 bases. Per the germline V gene, CDR1 is LGHDT and CDR2 is YNNKEL (reference sequence). The CDR3 spans 14 residues. Trimming removed 0 bases from V and 6 bases from J, with 11 bases in between. CDR3 DNA sequence: TGTGCCAGCAGCCAAGACTACGGGGCGGATGGCTACACCTTC. The encoded protein is CASSQDYGADGYTF.

The chain couples TRBV24-1 to TRBJ1-5; the D gene is possibly TRBD1 (6 bases). CDR1 and CDR2 from the germline V gene are KGHDR and SFDVKD. Trimming removed 3 bases at V and 3 bases at J, with 14 bases between. This CDR3 spans 16 amino acids. The CDR3 bases are TGTGCCACCAGTGATACGGACAGAGGGTACAATCAGCCCCAGCATTTT. It specifies CATSDTDRGYNQPQHF.

This clone was recorded once. J is TRBJ1-2 and V is TRBV6-5; D possibly corresponds to TRBD1 (6 bases). The CDR3 contains 15 residues. The germline V gene has CDR1 MNHEY and CDR2 SVGAGI. V lost 6 bases to trimming and J lost 4 bases, with 18 bases between them. Here the CDR3 reads CASSRDRMGLYGYTF. The CDR3 bases are TGTGCCAGCAGCCGCGACAGGATGGGCCTCTATGGCTACACCTTC.

The chain links TRBV7-2 to TRBJ1-6; D is ambiguous. The CDR3 has 13 amino acids. V shed 2 bases and J shed 14 bases, with 13 bases lying between them. CDR1 SGHTA and CDR2 FQGNSA come from the germline V gene. DNA of the CDR3: TGTGCCAGCAGCTTAAATTTGGTGGTCACCCTCCACTTT. It specifies CASSLNLVVTLHF.